Listed below are T cell receptor beta chains from one sample, sequenced in a study of cytomegalovirus exposure and HLA in healthy donors. Data came from immunoSEQ multiplex PCR; TCRdb stores just in-frame clones and leaves some out. In the table there are some 150,000 clones, approximately 79% of which are singletons. The sequencing sample was made of PBMCs. These receptors were obtained from a male donor in good health and CMV-seronegative. Each CDR3 is given with its conserved first and last residue. D genes are given only for firm matches. For some rows the clone size is stated as once, few or many, or as a class when expanded; others skip it.

len: 17
d_gene: TRBD2
v_gene: TRBV9
j_gene: TRBJ2-2
abundance: -
CDR3nt: TGTGCCAGCAGCCTGGGACTAGCGGGGTCGAACACCGGGGAGCTGTTTTTT
CDR3aa: CASSLGLAGSNTGELFF

len: 15
d_gene: TRBD1
v_gene: TRBV7-9
j_gene: TRBJ2-7
abundance: few
CDR3nt: TGTGCCAGCAGCTCTAATCCGGACAGGGCCTACGAGCAGTACTTC
CDR3aa: CASSSNPDRAYEQYF

len: 16
d_gene: -
v_gene: TRBV6-1
j_gene: TRBJ2-7
abundance: -
CDR3nt: TGTGCCAGCAGTGAAGGGAGGGGAAGGAGCTCCTACGAGCAGTACTTC
CDR3aa: CASSEGRGRSSYEQYF

len: 16
d_gene: TRBD1
v_gene: TRBV13
j_gene: TRBJ1-1
abundance: -
CDR3nt: TGTGCCAGCAGGTTAACGGGACAGGGGGTGAACACTGAAGCTTTCTTT
CDR3aa: CASRLTGQGVNTEAFF

len: 19
d_gene: -
v_gene: TRBV19
j_gene: TRBJ2-6
abundance: -
CDR3nt: TGTGCCAGTAGTATAGTAGCCCTGGACAGCGCCTCTGGGGCCAACGTCCTGACTTTC
CDR3aa: CASSIVALDSASGANVLTF

len: 12
d_gene: -
v_gene: TRBV5-3
j_gene: TRBJ2-7
abundance: -
CDR3nt: TGTGCCCGGAGCGCAGCCTCCTACGAGCAGTACTTC
CDR3aa: CARSAASYEQYF

len: 14
d_gene: -
v_gene: TRBV25-1
j_gene: TRBJ2-7
abundance: few
CDR3nt: TGTGCCAGCAGTGAATACCCGGGGTCCTACGAGCAGTACTTC
CDR3aa: CASSEYPGSYEQYF

len: 16
d_gene: -
v_gene: TRBV27
j_gene: TRBJ2-2
abundance: -
CDR3nt: TGTGCCAGCAGCCAACCCGGGACACATAGCACCGGGGAGCTGTTTTTT
CDR3aa: CASSQPGTHSTGELFF

len: 14
d_gene: -
v_gene: TRBV7-2
j_gene: TRBJ1-1
abundance: -
CDR3nt: TGTGCCAGCAGCTCCAGGGTTCTCTACACTGAAGCTTTCTTT
CDR3aa: CASSSRVLYTEAFF

len: 16
d_gene: -
v_gene: TRBV6-1
j_gene: TRBJ2-4
abundance: -
CDR3nt: TGTGCCAGCAGTGGGTGGGTGGTGGGGCAGGAAAACATTCAGTACTTC
CDR3aa: CASSGWVVGQENIQYF

len: 13
d_gene: -
v_gene: TRBV30
j_gene: TRBJ1-1
abundance: -
CDR3nt: TGTGCCTGGAAACCGGGGTGGAACACTGAAGCTTTCTTT
CDR3aa: CAWKPGWNTEAFF

len: 16
d_gene: -
v_gene: TRBV7-9
j_gene: TRBJ1-4
abundance: -
CDR3nt: TGTGCCAGCAGCGACCAACGGCAGGGGAGTAATGAAAAACTGTTTTTT
CDR3aa: CASSDQRQGSNEKLFF

len: 15
d_gene: TRBD1
v_gene: TRBV27
j_gene: TRBJ1-4
abundance: -
CDR3nt: TGTGCCAGCAGTTCGAACAGGGGCACTAATGAAAAACTGTTTTTT
CDR3aa: CASSSNRGTNEKLFF

len: 19
d_gene: TRBD2
v_gene: TRBV9
j_gene: TRBJ2-3
abundance: -
CDR3nt: TGTGCCAGCAGCAACCTCCCGGGGGGGCTAGCGGGGGGGAGGGATACGCAGTATTTT
CDR3aa: CASSNLPGGLAGGRDTQYF

len: 16
d_gene: TRBD1
v_gene: TRBV5-1
j_gene: TRBJ1-6
abundance: -
CDR3nt: TGCGCCAGCAGCTTGGCCCCGGGACAGAGTTTCTCACCCCTCCACTTT
CDR3aa: CASSLAPGQSFSPLHF

len: 14
d_gene: -
v_gene: TRBV9
j_gene: TRBJ1-1
abundance: -
CDR3nt: TGTGCCAGCAGCCTCGCAGGGGTGAACACTGAAGCTTTCTTT
CDR3aa: CASSLAGVNTEAFF

len: 14
d_gene: -
v_gene: TRBV19
j_gene: TRBJ2-2
abundance: -
CDR3nt: TGTGCCAGTAGAGGCGGGGCCAGCACCGGGGAGCTGTTTTTT
CDR3aa: CASRGGASTGELFF

len: 15
d_gene: TRBD2
v_gene: TRBV13
j_gene: TRBJ2-3
abundance: once
CDR3nt: TGTGCCAGCAGCCTCCCCAGCGGGGCCTCAGATACGCAGTATTTT
CDR3aa: CASSLPSGASDTQYF

len: 14
d_gene: -
v_gene: TRBV5-1
j_gene: TRBJ2-5
abundance: -
CDR3nt: TGCGCCAGCAGTTTTACAGGGCGGCAAGAGACCCAGTACTTC
CDR3aa: CASSFTGRQETQYF

len: 16
d_gene: -
v_gene: TRBV7-8
j_gene: TRBJ1-6
abundance: -
CDR3nt: TGTGCCAGCAGGACCCTCGGGGGTTCCTATAATTCACCCCTCCACTTT
CDR3aa: CASRTLGGSYNSPLHF

len: 14
d_gene: -
v_gene: TRBV6-1
j_gene: TRBJ2-7
abundance: -
CDR3nt: TGTGCCAGCAGCGGAAAGGGGACTCTGTACGAGCAGTACTTC
CDR3aa: CASSGKGTLYEQYF

len: 15
d_gene: TRBD1
v_gene: TRBV7-2
j_gene: TRBJ1-1
abundance: -
CDR3nt: TGTGCCAGCAGCCTTCCAGGACAGGGGGGCACTGAAGCTTTCTTT
CDR3aa: CASSLPGQGGTEAFF

len: 14
d_gene: -
v_gene: TRBV27
j_gene: TRBJ1-6
abundance: -
CDR3nt: TGTGCCAGCAGTTTACGACAGGATAGTTCACCCCTCCACTTT
CDR3aa: CASSLRQDSSPLHF